The rows below give T cell receptor beta chains drawn from one sample of a study of vaccination and CD4 T cells after COVID-19. TCRdb itself ran the PCR reads through MiXCR, one entry per CDR3 protein. The table includes about 18,000 distinct CDR3 sequences, about 39% detected once. Their recognized antigens are unknown. The material was CD4+ T cells from blood, cultured in vitro, obtained after SARS-CoV-2 vaccination. These TCRs come from a human donor who had recovered from COVID-19. CDR3s include the opening cysteine and the closing phenylalanine or tryptophan. The D gene is left open where the match is weak. Not every row has a clone size; where given, it reads once, few, many or a size class.

j_call v_call cdr3_length d_call clone_size cdr3_nt cdr3_aa
TRBJ1-2 TRBV10-3 15 . . TGTGCCATCAGCTCCGGACAGCAGGATAACTATGGCTACACCTTC CAISSGQQDNYGYTF
TRBJ1-3 TRBV28 16 TRBD1 . TGTGCCAGCAGTTCTGGTATCACAGGGGCTGGAAACACCATATATTTT CASSSGITGAGNTIYF
TRBJ1-1 TRBV29-1 14 . . TGCAGCGTTGATGCATCGTCCTCGAACACTGAAGCTTTCTTT CSVDASSSNTEAFF
TRBJ2-1 TRBV10-3 16 TRBD2 . TGTGCCATCAGTGAAATAGGGACTAGCGGTGACAATGAGCAGTTCTTC CAISEIGTSGDNEQFF
TRBJ2-1 TRBV24-1 11 . . TGTGCCTCCCGCTCGTGGAACGGGGGGTTCTTC CASRSWNGGFF
TRBJ1-1 TRBV20-1 14 TRBD1 . TGCAGTGCCAGTCCGGGACAGGGGGTTACTGAAGCTTTCTTT CSASPGQGVTEAFF
TRBJ2-1 TRBV11-2 12 . . TGTGCCAGCAGCTTCCGTTACAATGAGCAGTTCTTC CASSFRYNEQFF
TRBJ1-6 TRBV7-2 13 . . TGTGCCAGCAGCTCCTATCGGGACTCTCCCCTCCACTTT CASSSYRDSPLHF
TRBJ2-1 TRBV7-2 15 . . TGTGCCAGCAGCCCTGGGACTGCGGGGAGGTATGAGCAGTTCTTC CASSPGTAGRYEQFF
TRBJ1-1 TRBV21-1 13 . medium-sized TGTGCCAGCAGCAAAGGGAGGGGGGATGAAGCTTTCTTT CASSKGRGDEAFF
TRBJ2-7 TRBV7-9 16 TRBD1 few TGTGCCAGCAGCTCGACAGGGCCCACCCCCCCTTACGAGCAGTACTTC CASSSTGPTPPYEQYF
TRBJ2-5 TRBV5-4 14 . . TGTGCCAGCAGCCCGGACCAGTGGGGTGAGACCCAGTACTTC CASSPDQWGETQYF
TRBJ1-1 TRBV20-1 12 . few TGCAGTGCTAGGGGGGTGGGGACGAAAGCTTTCTTT CSARGVGTKAFF
TRBJ1-1 TRBV28 10 . . TGTGCCAGCAGTGGGACTCAAGCTTTCTTT CASSGTQAFF
TRBJ1-2 TRBV19 15 TRBD1 . TGTGCCAGTAGTACCCCGGGACAGGGGCCCTATGGCTACACCTTC CASSTPGQGPYGYTF
TRBJ2-5 TRBV27 17 TRBD2 few TGTGCCAGCAGTTCTGGGCGGCGGGGGAGGGGCCAAGAGACCCAGTACTTC CASSSGRRGRGQETQYF
TRBJ1-5 TRBV6-5 13 . . TGTGCCAGCAGTTACTCTGTCTCGGAGCTCCAGCATTTT CASSYSVSELQHF
TRBJ2-2 TRBV28 15 TRBD1 . TGTGCCAGCATAACAGCGACAGGGGGCACCGGGGAGCTGTTTTTT CASITATGGTGELFF
TRBJ1-3 TRBV27 13 . few TGTGCCAGCAGCACGGCCCCTGGAAACACCATATATTTT CASSTAPGNTIYF
TRBJ2-7 TRBV6-1 15 TRBD1 . TGTGCCAGCAGTAAACCGGGACAGGGGGCTAGTAAGCAGTACTTC CASSKPGQGASKQYF
TRBJ2-7 TRBV7-9 15 . few TGTGCCAGCGATGAAGGGTCCGGGGGGCCGGGTGAGCAGTACTTC CASDEGSGGPGEQYF
TRBJ1-5 TRBV15 14 . few TGTGCCACCAGCAGAGTGACCAGCAATCAGCCCCAGCATTTT CATSRVTSNQPQHF
TRBJ2-7 TRBV7-2 16 . . TGTGCCAGCAGCTTAGCGCTCAGGAAAAGCTCCTACGAGCAGTACTTC CASSLALRKSSYEQYF
TRBJ1-2 TRBV20-1 14 . . TGCAGTGCTAGAGGTCCCCAGACTAACTATGGCCACACCTTC CSARGPQTNYGHTF
TRBJ2-3 TRBV11-3 13 . . TGTGCCAGCAGCTTCCTCGAGGGGGATACGCAGTATTTT CASSFLEGDTQYF
TRBJ2-5 TRBV20-1 15 TRBD2 . TGCAGTGCCACCTTAGCGGGGGCCGGGGGAGAGACCCAGTACTTC CSATLAGAGGETQYF
TRBJ1-2 TRBV6-1 12 . few TGTGCCAGCAGGCCAGGGAGCTATGGCTACACCTTC CASRPGSYGYTF
TRBJ1-1 TRBV12-3/TRBV12-4 12 . . TGTGCCAGCAGTTTATCCCCAGGAGGAGCTTTCTTT CASSLSPGGAFF
TRBJ2-7 TRBV27 14 . few TGTGCCAGCGGCCCCCTTGGAGGCCCCTACGAGCAGTACTTC CASGPLGGPYEQYF
TRBJ1-1 TRBV2 15 TRBD1 . TGTGCCAGCGGCCCCGTGGGGCAGGGGGGGACTGAAGCTTTCTTT CASGPVGQGGTEAFF
TRBJ2-1 TRBV5-1 15 . . TGCGCCAGCAGCTGGATTGGGGGAGGCACCAATGAGCAGTTCTTC CASSWIGGGTNEQFF
TRBJ2-3 TRBV7-2 16 . . TGTGCCAGCAGCTTAGCTACGGGCAGGGCAAGGGATACGCAGTATTTT CASSLATGRARDTQYF
TRBJ1-1 TRBV20-1 13 . few TGCAGTGCTCTAATTACAGGGTCCGCTGAAGCTTTCTTT CSALITGSAEAFF
TRBJ1-1 TRBV6-1 15 . . TGTGCCAGCAGTGAACACCGGCTAGGGAACACTGAAGCTTTCTTT CASSEHRLGNTEAFF
TRBJ1-5 TRBV6-2/TRBV6-3 13 TRBD1 few TGTGCCAGCAGAGGGACAGGGGATCAGCCCCAGCATTTT CASRGTGDQPQHF
TRBJ1-1 TRBV19 13 . . TGTGCCAGTAGGAGACAGGTGAACACTGAAGCTTTCTTT CASRRQVNTEAFF
TRBJ1-5 TRBV7-2 15 . . TGTGCCAGCAGCAAGCAGGGGAATAGCAATCAGCCCCAGCATTTT CASSKQGNSNQPQHF
TRBJ2-5 TRBV5-3 15 TRBD1 . TGTGCCAGAAGCCCCGCGGGGACAGGGAAAGAGACCCAGTACTTC CARSPAGTGKETQYF
TRBJ2-5 TRBV5-5 15 . . TGTGCCAGCAGTTCGAAACAGACCCCTCAAGAGACCCAGTACTTC CASSSKQTPQETQYF
TRBJ2-7 TRBV5-6 16 . . TGTGCCAGCAGCCACACCCAGGGGCCCTCCTCCTACGAGCAGTACTTC CASSHTQGPSSYEQYF
TRBJ2-1 TRBV6-1 14 TRBD1 few TGTGCCAGCAGCCCGGGACAGCTCCACAATGAGCAGTTCTTC CASSPGQLHNEQFF
TRBJ1-6 TRBV20-1 16 TRBD1 few TGCAGCGTCGGATGGGACAGGGGAACCTATAATTCACCCCTCCACTTT CSVGWDRGTYNSPLHF
TRBJ1-1 TRBV19 12 . few TGTGCCAGTAGTATCTCCGACACTGAAGCTTTCTTT CASSISDTEAFF
TRBJ1-2 TRBV6-5 13 . few TGTGCCAGCAGTTACCGGGGGACGGGAGGCTACACCTTC CASSYRGTGGYTF
TRBJ2-2 TRBV12-3/TRBV12-4 14 . . TGTGCCAGCACCGACGGGACCCCGGGCGGGGAGCTGTTTTTT CASTDGTPGGELFF
TRBJ2-7 TRBV20-1 15 . few TGCAGTGCTAGAGCCCAGGCAGGGTCTCTTCCCGAGCAGTACTTC CSARAQAGSLPEQYF
TRBJ2-1 TRBV6-4 11 . few TGTGCCAGCAGTGACAGGGGTTTGCAGTTCTTC CASSDRGLQFF
TRBJ2-2 TRBV27 16 . few TGTGCCAGCAGTCCGTCCTACAGGGCGAACACCGGGGAGCTGTTTTTT CASSPSYRANTGELFF
TRBJ2-5 TRBV11-3 16 TRBD2 few TGTGCCAGCAGCTACCCGCGCGGGAGTGAACAAGAGACCCAGTACTTC CASSYPRGSEQETQYF
TRBJ1-1 TRBV19 11 . . TGTGCCAGTAGCCCGGGACCCGAAGCTTTCTTT CASSPGPEAFF
TRBJ1-2 TRBV6-1 16 TRBD1 . TGTGCCAGCAGGGAAGAACCGGGACAGGGGGGCTATGGCTACACCTTC CASREEPGQGGYGYTF
TRBJ1-2 TRBV27 13 . . TGTGCCAGCAGTTTAGGGGCGGACTATGGCTACACCTTC CASSLGADYGYTF